This entry concerns a single T cell receptor (beta chain). What antigen it recognizes has not been identified. Base-call qualities are not available, and no considerably larger clone is one nucleotide away. The data belong to a study of cytomegalovirus exposure and HLA in healthy donors (dated by TCRdb to 2016 to 2017). Regarding the study in general: An earlier analysis of some 600 of the donors reported 276 Gb of sequence data and around 100 million unique TCR beta sequences obtained from approximately 180 million T cells. In a later genetic analysis, genome-wide SNP genotypes for about 65% of the 666 donors were used, and that subset was treated as a discovery cohort. Typing coverage varied by locus: roughly 629-640 donors for A, B, C, DRB1 and DQB1; 522 for DQA1; more than 600 for DPA1; approximately 470 for DPB1. The aim of the study was to test whether cataloging public T cell receptors could identify signatures of past pathogen exposure. The study combined high-throughput TCR immunosequencing, statistical association of individual TCRs with disease status, and machine learning to predict cytomegalovirus infection status. Both class I and class II loci were covered by HLA typing, at four-digit resolution. A few DR-DQ haplotypes were treated as single units for association and clustering because of strong linkage in the cohort. All discovery cohort repertoires had been generated using a single sequencing platform. To decide whether each TCR beta V gene segment behaved as functional or pseudogenic, an earlier analysis of approximately 600 of the donors relied on high-throughput TCR beta sequencing. In addition to the first cohort of approximately 670 subjects, a separate validation cohort of approximately 130 different subjects was used. In a later analysis, previously published TCR beta repertoires from 670 or so donors were re-analyzed and high-resolution HLA genotyping was added so that TCR occurrence patterns could be studied. An early release that covered 640 HLA-typed donors contained about 300 gigabases of sequencing data and roughly 84 million unique TCR sequences. Of the 300 to 400 genotyped donors, approximately 82% fell in the genetic ancestry cluster associated with self-reported Caucasian donors. Rather than drawing on any new phenotypic data, the later analysis identified candidate immune exposures from TCR beta sequences and the way those sequences occurred across donors. Among around 400 genotyped donors of the cohort, an average of approximately 240,000 unique TCR beta nucleotide sequences was sequenced per donor, of which about 19% were non-productive. Donor age, sex, ethnicity and CMV serostatus were collected together with the repertoire data. The T cell repertoires of 666 subjects were profiled by immunosequencing and related to cytomegalovirus serostatus. The study at large found these results: Linkage disequilibrium might explain the correlated functional status among segregating V segments, but an unknown experimental factor could not be ruled out. A further reported finding was that TCR beta sequences accurately predicted the HLA-A and HLA-B alleles for most subjects in the first cohort. In both the original and validation cohorts, the classifier was reported to diagnose cytomegalovirus status with high specificity and sensitivity. HLA typing was unavailable for some donors at each locus, so association tests used only the typed subset. CMV serostatus was the only immune exposure information available for the cohort. In a later genetic analysis, fewer N-insertions in productive TCRs were reported among donors in an Asian-associated ancestry cluster than the approximately 710-donor mean. In a later analysis, the rate of TCR association differed among HLA loci, with DRB1 alleles having the most associated TCRs and HLA-C alleles having the fewest. When HLA alleles, especially DR and DQ, strongly co-occurred, attributing TCR associations to individual alleles was difficult. Some IMGT-functional V segments, including TRBV6-2 and TRBV6-3, could not be distinguished by the 87-base-pair reads and were therefore excluded. Only TCR beta chains were sequenced in this cohort, and the absence of alpha or paired-chain data limited detectable features. Presence/absence analyses assumed roughly uniform sequencing depth across donors, an assumption that may not hold. In a later analysis, HLA-associated TCR beta chains were found to be more clonally expanded and to have lower generation probabilities than equally common non-associated chains. A later analysis reported that several top co-occurrence clusters appeared linked to parvovirus B19, influenza, CMV and Epstein-Barr virus. Broadly in line with IMGT annotations, most TCR beta V segments showed up in productive rearrangements about 87% or about 30% of the time in an earlier analysis of 587 of the donors. V-gene and J-gene trimming of TCR beta chains was associated with a missense DCLRE1C variant in a later genetic analysis, and the association was replicated in an independent cohort. Because counts were too low, some 17 rarely observed V segments, including chromosome 9 orphons, were left out of the earlier analysis of 587 of the donors. In a later analysis, 16,951 TCR beta sequences were associated with specific HLA alleles at a false discovery rate of 0.05. Most TCR sequences were seen in very few donors, while some public TCRs were found in many individuals. The authors suggested that the approach could potentially be generalized to other disease states and immunological phenotypes. A group of highly shared sequence variants was considered likely to be a technical artifact of the sequencing pipeline. Three of the identified cytomegalovirus-associated TCR beta chains were confirmed in vitro to be specific for cytomegalovirus antigens. In a later analysis, most CMV-associated TCR beta chains were found to appear HLA-restricted, with HLA associations seemingly driven largely by CMV exposure. A total of 150 to 200 TCR beta chains were listed by the study as associated with cytomegalovirus.

In total, approximately 610 healthy bone marrow donors made up the cohort. Cohort members were all nominally healthy when sampled, although unrecorded immune exposures were likely present. The donor tested CMV seropositive, placing the donor among the approximately 290 seropositive members of the cohort. A peripheral blood sample was provided by each donor, and peripheral blood mononuclear cells were used for TCR beta sequencing. The Qiagen DNeasy Blood Extraction Kit was used to extract genomic DNA from the blood cell samples. Library preparation was by the immunoSEQ multiplex PCR assay. The multiplex PCR relied on a mix of 60 forward primers for TCR Vbeta segments and 13 reverse primers for TCR Jbeta segments. The CDR3 region of rearranged TCR beta genes was amplified from genomic DNA with a multiplex PCR assay. On the Illumina HiSeq System, the amplified TCR beta libraries were sequenced as 87-base-pair reads. Regarding the original processing steps: Across the 500 to 700 repertoires, a later analysis counted 75 million to 90 million unique TCR beta chains, roughly 11 million of which were shared by at least two donors. Raw reads were error-corrected and collapsed into unique sequences with a nearest-neighbor algorithm that merged closely related sequences to remove PCR and sequencing errors. Alignment of CDR3 sequences to IMGT reference sequences was used to assign V, D and J gene segments. For a sequence to be retained, a match of at least six nucleotides was required to both a V gene segment and a J gene segment. Rearrangements were classified as productive when the CDR3 lacked stop codons and remained in frame with V and J, and all other rearrangements were classified as non-productive. Following IMGT convention, CDR3 was defined as the stretch from the second conserved V-encoded cysteine to the conserved J-encoded phenylalanine. The earlier analysis of about 500 of the donors excluded sequences that lacked an unambiguous match to a single V gene segment. An earlier analysis of fewer than 750 of the donors classified V segments as functional when productive rearrangements were above 56.7% and as segregating when the standard deviation between donors was above 5%. A statistical classification framework was built to diagnose cytomegalovirus status from the catalog of TCR beta chain sequences. In a later analysis, TCR nucleotide sequences were compared against IMGT/GENE-DB human TR gene sequences so that V and J genes could be assigned. A later analysis assigned CDR3 sequences and most-parsimonious VDJ recombination scenarios with the TCRdist pipeline. A later analysis defined each TCR beta chain by its CDR3 amino acid sequence plus V-gene family, and excluded reads lacking a unique V-gene family. To address suspected cross-contamination and a sequencing artifact, a later analysis removed approximately 600 highly shared, low-generation-probability nucleotide sequences. A later analysis calculated a clonal expansion index for each public chain from normalized within-repertoire ranks of inferred template counts. In a later analysis, generation probabilities were computed with a VDJ recombination model fitted to out-of-frame rearrangements, and the resulting probabilities were checked against IGoR. Hypergeometric tests were used in a later analysis to score TCR-TCR, TCR-HLA and TCR-CMV co-occurrence, with a repertoire-size bias correction applied to the TCR pairs. False discovery rates were estimated in a later analysis by permuting HLA or CMV assignments 20 times. In a later analysis, co-occurring TCRs were grouped using DBSCAN, and TCRdist sequence similarity was added for clustering within HLA-allele-positive subsets. Repertoires with fewer than 30,000 or more than 120,000 public chains, plus five repertoires with anomalous nucleotide sharing, were excluded from co-occurrence clustering. TCRdb retrieved this table from immuneACCESS and kept in-frame rearrangements only. Not all clones are present; in checked studies, unresolved V genes account for under half, and no reason is known for the remainder. That table supplies the V and J calls and clone size; D and trimming were determined from the DNA. The sample has around 100,000 clones on record, over 75% of them singletons. The ten largest clones represent less than 5.5% of the sample.

V loses 4 bases at its end and J loses 4 bases; junction bases beyond the gene matches: 3. Based on the germline V gene (reference sequence), the CDR1 and CDR2 sequences are MNHEY and SMNVEV. The CDR3 has 13 amino acids, counting the end cysteine and phenylalanine. Just the 39-base CDR3 DNA is kept, in frame starting at base 1. Input material: PBMCs. The rearrangement combines TRBV27 with TRBJ2-7; the central 8 bases match TRBD1. This sequence was found in a male donor in good health and CMV-seropositive. The sequence in DNA is TGTGCCAGCAGTTGGCAGGGGGCGTACGAGCAGTACTTC. This translates into CASSWQGAYEQYF.